This T cell receptor beta chain was found in a study of Ad26.COV2.S vaccination and SARS-CoV-2 variants. General study points: Similar non-spike TCR breadth was seen in vaccine and placebo recipients.

The assay was immunoSEQ multiplex PCR, and TCRdb's table has in-frame clones only and misses some. The profile shows some 330,000 clones, 85% to 90% of them singletons. Treatment of the sample: 19 received Ad26.COV2.S at low or high dose, single or two shots; a few received placebo; per-sample allocation not given. Collection of samples fell on day 63 after the first vaccine or placebo injection. Trimming at V came to 5 bases and at J to 3 bases, leaving 21 bases not matched to a gene. Germline V gives CDR1 GTSNPN, CDR2 SVGIG (reference sequence). The CDR3 length is 20 residues. Worth noting for this clone: No antigen is known for it.

The source was peripheral blood, collected in a trial of Ad26.COV2.S vaccine versus placebo. The V gene is TRBV30, the J gene TRBJ2-3; 12 bases align to TRBD2. The sequence was obtained from a person aged 18-60 years who received the Ad26.COV2.S COVID-19 vaccine or a placebo. CDR3 protein: CAWGGSGLAGLRYGTDTQYF. CDR3 DNA: TGTGCCTGGGGGGGGTCGGGACTAGCGGGTTTGAGGTACGGTACAGATACGCAGTATTTT.